Listed below are T cell receptor beta chains from one sample, sequenced in a study of CD8+CD57+ T cells in acquired aplastic anemia. TCRdb reprocessed the reads with MiXCR, giving one entry per CDR3 protein. The table has 400,000 to 450,000 distinct CDR3 sequences, roughly 64% seen once. The sequenced material came from sorted CD4+, CD8+, or CD8+CD57+ T cells (not recorded which) from PBMCs. Receptors originate from a human donor in good health, serving as a control. The CDR3 runs from the conserved cysteine through the conserved F or W. Each record gives: D gene, V gene, clone size, J gene, CDR3 DNA, CDR3 protein. The D gene is left open where the match is weak. Only part of the rows carry a size: once, few, many, or a class if the clone is expanded.

>TRBD1|TRBV20-1|once|TRBJ2-7
TGCAGTGCCGTAGACAGGGTGTCTGGTAACGAGCAGTACTTC
CSAVDRVSGNEQYF
>NA|TRBV10-3|few|TRBJ2-5
TGTGCCATCAGTGCCGCTAAGGGGGCCCAGTACTTC
CAISAAKGAQYF
>NA|TRBV19|NA|TRBJ2-7
TGTGCCAGTAGTACAGGACCATTAGACGAGCAGTACTTC
CASSTGPLDEQYF
>NA|TRBV7-3|NA|TRBJ2-1
TGTGCCAGCAGCGTTGACAGTAGTGCACCCCTCCACTTTTTCTTC
CASSVDSSAPLHFFF
>TRBD2|TRBV19|once|TRBJ2-5
TGTGCCAGTTCGAGGGAGGGGATGGAGTACACCCAGTACTTC
CASSREGMEYTQYF
>TRBD2|TRBV11-3|many|TRBJ2-3
TGTGCCAGCAGCGAAGGTAGCGGGTTAGGCACAGATACGCAGTATTTT
CASSEGSGLGTDTQYF
>TRBD1|TRBV12-3/TRBV12-4|many|TRBJ2-7
TGTGCCAGCACCCTTTCCGGGACAGGGAACTACGAGCAGTACTTC
CASTLSGTGNYEQYF
>NA|TRBV11-2|NA|TRBJ2-3
TGTGCCAGCAGCGTAGGGCAGCAAGAAGATACGCAGTATTTT
CASSVGQQEDTQYF
>NA|TRBV9|NA|TRBJ2-7
TGTGCCAGCAGTGAGATCGGCAGGGGTCGCGACCAGTACTTC
CASSEIGRGRDQYF
>NA|TRBV2|many|TRBJ2-5
TGTGCCAGCAGTGAATCGTCTAGTAAAGAGACCCAGTACTTC
CASSESSSKETQYF
>NA|TRBV6-5|many|TRBJ1-1
TGTGCCAGCAGTTTAAGGTCCTACACTGAAGCTTTCTTT
CASSLRSYTEAFF
>NA|TRBV30|NA|TRBJ2-2
TGTGCCTGGAGTGCGGACAGACACACCGGGGAGCTGCTTTTT
CAWSADRHTGELLF
>TRBD2|TRBV18|few|TRBJ2-2
TGTGCCAGCTCACCAAGGCTAGCGGGGGGCCCTTTAACCCGCACCGGGGAGCTGTTTTTT
CASSPRLAGGPLTRTGELFF
>NA|TRBV7-2|once|TRBJ2-7
TGTGCCAGCAGCTCAGTAGGGCCGAACCACGAGCAGTACTTC
CASSSVGPNHEQYF
>NA|TRBV5-8|many|TRBJ2-7
TGTGCCAGCAGCAGGGAGATTTCGCGTTCGGAGCAGTACTTC
CASSREISRSEQYF
>TRBD1|TRBV24-1|NA|TRBJ2-1
TGTGCCACCATGGGCCAGACAGGGGGAGGTTTATCGGATGAGCAGCTCTTC
CATMGQTGGGLSDEQLF
>NA|TRBV5-1|many|TRBJ1-1
TGCGCCAGCAGCTCGCTTTCCCCTAGGGAGAACACTGAAGCTTTCTTT
CASSSLSPRENTEAFF
>TRBD1|TRBV7-7|few|TRBJ1-2
TGTGCCAGCAGCCCTATGGGACAGGGAGGTGGCTACACCTTC
CASSPMGQGGGYTF
>TRBD2|TRBV7-2|once|TRBJ2-2
TGTGCCAGCAGCCTGCATAGCGGGGGGACCGGGGAGTACTTTTTT
CASSLHSGGTGEYFF
>NA|TRBV5-1|NA|TRBJ2-3
TGTGCCAGCAGCTTTCCAGGGGGCGCGGGGGAAGGGGATACGCAGTATTTT
CASSFPGGAGEGDTQYF
>NA|TRBV9|few|TRBJ1-1
TGTGCCAGCAGCGTAGGTCGGGGGCGTACTGAAGCTTTCTTT
CASSVGRGRTEAFF
>NA|TRBV11-3|NA|TRBJ2-5
TGTGCTAGCAGATTTTCCGGGCCAGGGGAGGAGACCCAGTACTTC
CASRFSGPGEETQYF
>NA|TRBV9|NA|TRBJ2-7
TGTGCCAGCAGCCAGAGCCACGGGGGCGACGAGCAGTTC
CASSQSHGGDEQF
>TRBD2|TRBV12-3/TRBV12-4|NA|TRBJ2-7
TGTGCCAGCCTCTTGAGCGGGGGGGCCGACGAGCAGTACTTC
CASLLSGGADEQYF
>NA|TRBV4-3|many|TRBJ2-6
TGCGCCAGCAGCCAAGATCAGACGTCTGGGGCCAACGTCCTGACTTTC
CASSQDQTSGANVLTF
>NA|TRBV10-3|NA|TRBJ2-5
TGTGCCAGCAGTCTGAGACCCGAGACCCAGTACTTC
CASSLRPETQYF